Sequencing of this TCR beta chain was carried out in a study of T cells after yellow fever vaccination. Study as a whole: Fractions of low cell number were prepared using SMART-Seq v4 Ultra Low Input. Study-wide results and caveats: Clones from primary vaccination mostly reappeared after the booster (less than 98% CD4, approximately 91% CD8). Though it reached lower strength, the secondary response hit its peak faster, day 5 versus 15.

About this clonotype: Antigen: not known.

Synthesis of TCR cDNA relied on 5'RACE template switching, which attached a universal primer site and UMIs. A single record per CDR3 protein comes from TCRdb applying MiXCR to the 5' RACE reads. The sample lists 500,000 to 650,000 distinct CDR3 sequences, about a sixth seen once, with around 16% in the top ten. The receptor comes from a man aged 18 to 35 who received the YFV17D yellow fever vaccine. Sequenced material: PBMCs, taken roughly 5 days after the first yellow fever vaccination.

The CDR3 loop reads CASSLPGTAAYEQYV. The CDR3 region has the DNA TGTGCCAGCAGCCTTCCCGGGACAGCGGCCTACGAGCAGTACGTC. The chain employs TRBV5-6 and TRBJ2-7; 7 bases align to TRBD1. CDR3 size: 15 residues. The J segment lost 2 bases and the V segment lost 4 bases, leaving 9 bases of the junction unmatched. Germline V lookup: CDR1 SGHDT, CDR2 YYEEEE.